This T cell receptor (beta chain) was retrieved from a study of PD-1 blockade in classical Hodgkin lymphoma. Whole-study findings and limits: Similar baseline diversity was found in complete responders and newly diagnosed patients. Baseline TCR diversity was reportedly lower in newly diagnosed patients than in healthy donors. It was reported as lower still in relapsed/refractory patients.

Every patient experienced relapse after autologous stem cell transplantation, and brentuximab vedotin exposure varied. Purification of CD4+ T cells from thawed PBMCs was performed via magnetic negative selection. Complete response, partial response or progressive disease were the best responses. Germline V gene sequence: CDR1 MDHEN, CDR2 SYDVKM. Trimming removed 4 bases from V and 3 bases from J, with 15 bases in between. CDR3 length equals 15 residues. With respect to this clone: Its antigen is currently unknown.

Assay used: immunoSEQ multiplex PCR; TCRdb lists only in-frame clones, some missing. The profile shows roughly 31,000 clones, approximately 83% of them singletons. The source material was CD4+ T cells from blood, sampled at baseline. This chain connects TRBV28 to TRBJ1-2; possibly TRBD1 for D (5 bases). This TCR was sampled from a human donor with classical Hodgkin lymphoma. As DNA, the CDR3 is TGTGCCAGCAGTTCGCGAGGGGAAGGCTACTATGGCTACACCTTC. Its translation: CASSSRGEGYYGYTF.